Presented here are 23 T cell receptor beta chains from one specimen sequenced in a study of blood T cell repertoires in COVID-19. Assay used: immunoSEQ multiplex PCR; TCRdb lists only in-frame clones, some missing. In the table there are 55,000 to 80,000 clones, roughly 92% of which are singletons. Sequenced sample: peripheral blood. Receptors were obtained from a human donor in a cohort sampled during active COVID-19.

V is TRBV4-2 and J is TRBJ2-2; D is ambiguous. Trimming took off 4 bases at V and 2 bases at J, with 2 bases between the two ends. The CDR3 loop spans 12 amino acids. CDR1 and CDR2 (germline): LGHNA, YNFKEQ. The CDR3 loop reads CASSPNTGELFF. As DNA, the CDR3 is TGTGCCAGCAGCCCTAACACCGGGGAGCTGTTTTTT.

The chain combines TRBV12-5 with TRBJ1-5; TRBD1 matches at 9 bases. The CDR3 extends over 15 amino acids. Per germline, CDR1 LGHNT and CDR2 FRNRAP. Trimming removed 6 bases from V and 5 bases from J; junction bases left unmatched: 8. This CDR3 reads CASGTGGSSDQPQHF. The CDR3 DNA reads TGTGCTAGTGGGACAGGGGGATCGAGTGATCAGCCCCAGCATTTT. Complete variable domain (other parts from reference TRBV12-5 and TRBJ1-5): DARVTQTPRHKVTEMGQEVTMRCQPILGHNTVFWYRQTMMQGLELLAYFRNRAPLDDSGMPKDRFSAEMPDATLATLKIQPSEPRDSAVYFCASGTGGSSDQPQHFGDGTRLSIL.

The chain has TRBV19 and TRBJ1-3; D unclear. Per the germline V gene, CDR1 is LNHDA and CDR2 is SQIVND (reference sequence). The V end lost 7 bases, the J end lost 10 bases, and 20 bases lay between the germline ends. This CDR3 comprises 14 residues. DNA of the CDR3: TGTGCCAGTAAATCGGGGAGCCCCGGAACAACCATATATTTT. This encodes CASKSGSPGTTIYF.

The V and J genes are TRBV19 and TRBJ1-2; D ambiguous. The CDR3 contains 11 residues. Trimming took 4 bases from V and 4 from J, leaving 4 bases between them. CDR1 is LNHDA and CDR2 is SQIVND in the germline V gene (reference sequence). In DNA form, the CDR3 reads TGTGCCAGTAGTACTCCCTATGGCTACACCTTC. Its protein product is CASSTPYGYTF.

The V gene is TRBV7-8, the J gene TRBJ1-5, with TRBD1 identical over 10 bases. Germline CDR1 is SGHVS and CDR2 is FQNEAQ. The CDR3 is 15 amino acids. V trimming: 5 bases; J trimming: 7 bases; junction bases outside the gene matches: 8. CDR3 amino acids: CASSDRDRGKQPQHF. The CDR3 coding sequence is TGTGCCAGCAGCGACCGGGACAGGGGTAAACAGCCCCAGCATTTT.

The CDR3 DNA sequence: TGTGCCAGTAGTATTGGGACAGGGGGTTACGAGCAGTACTTC. This sequence encodes CASSIGTGGYEQYF. This chain connects TRBV19 to TRBJ2-7; 11 bases align to TRBD1. The CDR3 length is 14 residues. After removal of 3 bases from V and 4 bases from J, the junction contained 2 bases not matched to a gene. Germline V gene lookup returns CDR1 LNHDA and CDR2 SQIVND (reference sequence).

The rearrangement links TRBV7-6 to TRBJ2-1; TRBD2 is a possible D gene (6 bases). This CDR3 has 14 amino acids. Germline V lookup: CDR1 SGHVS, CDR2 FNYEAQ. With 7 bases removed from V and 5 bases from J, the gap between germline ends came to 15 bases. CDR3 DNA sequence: TGTGCCAGCATGAGAGTAGCGGAAGACAATGAGCAGTTCTTC. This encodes CASMRVAEDNEQFF.

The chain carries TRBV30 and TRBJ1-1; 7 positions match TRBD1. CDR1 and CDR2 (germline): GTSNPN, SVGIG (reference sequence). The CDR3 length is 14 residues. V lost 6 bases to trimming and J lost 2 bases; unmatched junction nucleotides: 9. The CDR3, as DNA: TGTGCCTGCACGATAACAGGGGCCAACACTGAAGCTTTCTTT. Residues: CACTITGANTEAFF. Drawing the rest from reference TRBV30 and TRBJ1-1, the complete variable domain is SQTIHQWPATLVQPVGSPLSLECTVEGTSNPNLYWYRQAAGRGLQLLFYSVGIGQISSEVPQNLSASRPQDRQFILSSKKLLLSDSGFYLCACTITGANTEAFFGQGTRLTVV.

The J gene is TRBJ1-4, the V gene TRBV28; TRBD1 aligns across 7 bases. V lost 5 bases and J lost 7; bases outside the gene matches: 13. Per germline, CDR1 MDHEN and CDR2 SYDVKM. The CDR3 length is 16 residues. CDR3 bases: TGTGCCAGCAGTCTCCTCAGACAGGGACAAGGTGAAAAACTGTTTTTT. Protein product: CASSLLRQGQGEKLFF.

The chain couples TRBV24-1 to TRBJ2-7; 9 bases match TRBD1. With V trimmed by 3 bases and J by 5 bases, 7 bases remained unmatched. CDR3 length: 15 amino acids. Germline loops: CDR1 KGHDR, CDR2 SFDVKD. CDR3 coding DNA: TGTGCCACCAGTGATAGGGACAGGGAGACCCACGAGCAGTACTTC. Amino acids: CATSDRDRETHEQYF.

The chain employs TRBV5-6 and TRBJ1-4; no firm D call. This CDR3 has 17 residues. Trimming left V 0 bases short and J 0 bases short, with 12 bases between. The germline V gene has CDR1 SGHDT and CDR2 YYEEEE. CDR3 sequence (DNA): TGTGCCAGCAGCTTGGGTGGTTGGCCTGCAACTAATGAAAAACTGTTTTTT. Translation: CASSLGGWPATNEKLFF.

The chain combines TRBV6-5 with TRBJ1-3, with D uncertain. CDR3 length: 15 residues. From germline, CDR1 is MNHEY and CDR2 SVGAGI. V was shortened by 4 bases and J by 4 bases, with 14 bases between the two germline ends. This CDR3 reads CASSLGPARGNTIYF. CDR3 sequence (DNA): TGTGCCAGCAGTTTGGGCCCCGCCAGGGGAAACACCATATATTTT.

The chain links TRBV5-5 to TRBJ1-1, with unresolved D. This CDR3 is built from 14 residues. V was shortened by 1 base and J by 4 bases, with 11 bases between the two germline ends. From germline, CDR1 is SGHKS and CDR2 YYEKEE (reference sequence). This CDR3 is CASSLTSSGTEAFF. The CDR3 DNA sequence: TGTGCCAGCAGCTTGACCTCCTCGGGCACTGAAGCTTTCTTT.

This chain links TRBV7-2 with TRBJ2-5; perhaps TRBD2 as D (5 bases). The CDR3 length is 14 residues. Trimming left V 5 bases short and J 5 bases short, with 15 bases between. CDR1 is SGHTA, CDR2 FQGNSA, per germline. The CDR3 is CASSPSPSGETQYF. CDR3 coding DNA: TGTGCCAGCAGCCCTAGCCCTTCCGGGGAGACCCAGTACTTC. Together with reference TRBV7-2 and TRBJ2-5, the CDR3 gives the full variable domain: GAGVSQSPSNKVTEKGKDVELRCDPISGHTALYWYRQSLGQGLEFLIYFQGNSAPDKSGLPSDRFSAERTGGSVSTLTIQRTQQEDSAVYLCASSPSPSGETQYFGPGTRLLVL.

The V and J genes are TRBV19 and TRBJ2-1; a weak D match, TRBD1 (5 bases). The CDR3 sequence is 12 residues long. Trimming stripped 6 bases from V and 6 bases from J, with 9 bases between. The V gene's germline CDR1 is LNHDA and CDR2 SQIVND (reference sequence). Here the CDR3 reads CASRFQGNEQFF. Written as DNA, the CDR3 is TGTGCCAGTAGATTTCAGGGCAATGAGCAGTTCTTC. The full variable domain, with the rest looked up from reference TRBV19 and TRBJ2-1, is DGGITQSPKYLFRKEGQNVTLSCEQNLNHDAMYWYRQDPGQGLRLIYYSQIVNDFQKGDIAEGYSVSREKKESFPLTVTSAQKNPTAFYLCASRFQGNEQFFGPGTRLTVL.

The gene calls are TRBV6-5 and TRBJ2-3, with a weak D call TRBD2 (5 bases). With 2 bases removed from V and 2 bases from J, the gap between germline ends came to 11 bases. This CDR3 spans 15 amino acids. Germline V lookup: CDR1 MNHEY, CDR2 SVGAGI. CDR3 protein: CASSYEWRVTDTQYF. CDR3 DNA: TGTGCCAGCAGTTACGAGTGGCGGGTCACAGATACGCAGTATTTT.

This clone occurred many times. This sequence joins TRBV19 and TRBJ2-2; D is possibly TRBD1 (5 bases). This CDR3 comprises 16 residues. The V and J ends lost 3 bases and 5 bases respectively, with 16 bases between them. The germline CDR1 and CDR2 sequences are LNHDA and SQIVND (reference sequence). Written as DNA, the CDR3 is TGTGCCAGTAGTATTCATGGTCAGGGAAGTACCGGGGAGCTGTTTTTT. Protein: CASSIHGQGSTGELFF.

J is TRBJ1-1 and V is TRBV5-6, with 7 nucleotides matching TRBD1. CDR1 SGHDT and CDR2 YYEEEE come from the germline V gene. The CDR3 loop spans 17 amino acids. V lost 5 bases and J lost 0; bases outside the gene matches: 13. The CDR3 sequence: CASSSQGPHLLNTEAFF. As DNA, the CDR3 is TGTGCCAGCAGTTCACAGGGGCCCCACCTCCTGAACACTGAAGCTTTCTTT.

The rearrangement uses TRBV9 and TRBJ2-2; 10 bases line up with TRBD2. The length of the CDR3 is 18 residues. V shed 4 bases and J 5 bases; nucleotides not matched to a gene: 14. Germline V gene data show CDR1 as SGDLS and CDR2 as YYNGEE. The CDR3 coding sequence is TGTGCCAGCAGCCCGGCTAGCGGGAGAAAGGTGGTGACCGGGGAGCTGTTTTTT. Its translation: CASSPASGRKVVTGELFF.

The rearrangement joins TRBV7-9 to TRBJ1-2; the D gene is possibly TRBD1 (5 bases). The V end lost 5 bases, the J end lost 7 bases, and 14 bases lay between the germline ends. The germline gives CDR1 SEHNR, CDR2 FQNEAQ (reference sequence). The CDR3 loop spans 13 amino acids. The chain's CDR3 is CASSPRGSGGYTF. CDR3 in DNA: TGTGCCAGCAGCCCTAGGGGTAGTGGTGGCTACACCTTC.

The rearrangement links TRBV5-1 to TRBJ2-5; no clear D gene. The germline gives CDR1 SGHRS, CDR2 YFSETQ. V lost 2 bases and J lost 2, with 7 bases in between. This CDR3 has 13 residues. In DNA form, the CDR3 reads TGCGCCAGCAGCTTACTACAACAAGAGACCCAGTACTTC. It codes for CASSLLQQETQYF.

The CDR3 coding sequence is TGTGCCAGCAGCTTAACGGACAGGGGAGGGTATGGCTACACCTTC. Encoded protein: CASSLTDRGGYGYTF. The chain uses TRBV11-2 and TRBJ1-2; 9 bases match TRBD1. V was pared by 2 bases and J by 5 bases, with 6 bases of the junction left unmatched. The CDR3 sequence is 15 residues long. Germline loops: CDR1 SGHAT, CDR2 FQNNGV.

The CDR3 DNA reads TGTGCCAGCAGTCGTTTACAGGGCTACGAGCAGTACTTC. This codes for CASSRLQGYEQYF. The chain is built from TRBV7-9 and TRBJ2-7; D might be TRBD1 (6 bases). CDR3 size: 13 residues. V was trimmed by 6 bases and J by 3 bases, leaving 12 bases between them. Germline V gives CDR1 SEHNR, CDR2 FQNEAQ (reference sequence).